This entry concerns a single TCR beta chain. This CDR3 contains 13 residues. The germline CDR1 and CDR2 sequences are LGHNA and YSLEER. The trim removed 1 base at V and 8 bases at J, leaving 2 bases unmatched. The sample is drawn from a study of blood T cell repertoires in COVID-19. Looking at the study overall: Nucleic acid was either cDNA or gDNA, and it came from T cells, B-cell-depleted T cells, or PBMCs.

Original handling: How many nucleated cells were present was estimated from reference gene primer amplification. Clones were sequenced by immunoSEQ multiplex PCR, and TCRdb holds only the in-frame ones, with some missing. That table supplies the V and J calls and clone size; D and trimming were determined from the DNA. The sample yields under 400,000 clones, around 87% seen once. This TCR was sampled from a woman in her twenties or thirties with COVID-19, enrolled during active disease. This sequence joins TRBV4-3 and TRBJ2-1; 7 bases are shared with TRBD2. Sequences were obtained from peripheral blood. The CDR3 sequence is CASSQVGGYEQFF. The CDR3, as DNA: TGCGCCAGCAGCCAAGTGGGGGGGTATGAGCAGTTCTTC.